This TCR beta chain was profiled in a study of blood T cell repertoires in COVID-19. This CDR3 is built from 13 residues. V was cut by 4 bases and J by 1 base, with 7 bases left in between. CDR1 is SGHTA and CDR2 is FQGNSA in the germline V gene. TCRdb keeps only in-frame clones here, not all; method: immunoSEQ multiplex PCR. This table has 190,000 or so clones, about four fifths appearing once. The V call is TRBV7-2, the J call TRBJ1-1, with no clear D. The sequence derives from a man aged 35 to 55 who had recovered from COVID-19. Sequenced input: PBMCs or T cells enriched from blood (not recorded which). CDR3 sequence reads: CASSSVGNTEAFF. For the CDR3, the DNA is TGTGCCAGCAGCTCTGTCGGGAACACTGAAGCTTTCTTT.